Here is one TCR beta chain with its context. Authors' processing steps: Counts of nucleated cells, estimated from reference gene primer amplification, were obtained. Repertoires were generated with immunoSEQ multiplex PCR, while TCRdb's copy carries only in-frame clones and drops some. That table gives V, J and clone size, and the DNA gave D and trimming. The sample contains under 500,000 clones, 87% of which appear only once. The sample comes from a study of blood T cell repertoires in COVID-19. As for the study in general: T cells, B-cell-depleted T cells, or PBMCs provided the cDNA or gDNA that served as material.

Trimming pared 4 bases from V and 4 bases from J, leaving 13 bases between. The CDR3 covers 14 residues. Germline CDR1 is LGHNA and CDR2 is YSLEER. Participants' own reports of clinical history determined their cohort assignment. The chain has TRBV4-3 and TRBJ1-1, with a possible D match to TRBD1 (5 bases). Input material: PBMCs or T cells enriched from blood (not recorded which). The TCR sequence derives from a woman under 30 with acute COVID-19. CDR3 coding DNA: TGCGCCAGCAGCCCCCGTCAGGGCGGCACTGAAGCTTTCTTT. Translated, it gives CASSPRQGGTEAFF.